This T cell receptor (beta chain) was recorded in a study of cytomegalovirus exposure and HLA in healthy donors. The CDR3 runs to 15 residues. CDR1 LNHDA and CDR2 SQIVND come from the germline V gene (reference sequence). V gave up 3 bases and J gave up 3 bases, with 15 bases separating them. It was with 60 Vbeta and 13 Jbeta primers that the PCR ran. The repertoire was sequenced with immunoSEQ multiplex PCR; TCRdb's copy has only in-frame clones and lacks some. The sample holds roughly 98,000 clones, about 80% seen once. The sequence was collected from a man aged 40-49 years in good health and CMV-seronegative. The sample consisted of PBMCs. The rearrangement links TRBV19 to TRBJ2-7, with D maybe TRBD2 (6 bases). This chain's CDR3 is CASSISGGLNYEQYF. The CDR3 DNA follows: TGTGCCAGTAGTATTTCCGGGGGTTTGAACTACGAGCAGTACTTC.